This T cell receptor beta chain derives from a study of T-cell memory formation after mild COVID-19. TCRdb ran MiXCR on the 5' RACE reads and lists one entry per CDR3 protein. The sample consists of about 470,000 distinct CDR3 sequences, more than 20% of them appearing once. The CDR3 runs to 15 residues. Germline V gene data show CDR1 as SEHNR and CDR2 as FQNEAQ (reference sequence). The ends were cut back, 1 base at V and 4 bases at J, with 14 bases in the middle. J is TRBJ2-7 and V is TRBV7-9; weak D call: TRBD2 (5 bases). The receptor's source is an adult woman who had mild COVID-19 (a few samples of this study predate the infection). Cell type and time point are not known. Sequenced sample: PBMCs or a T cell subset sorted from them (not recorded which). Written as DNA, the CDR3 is TGTGCCAGCAGCTTAGAGAGGGTTTCGACTTACGAGCAGTACTTC. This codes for CASSLERVSTYEQYF. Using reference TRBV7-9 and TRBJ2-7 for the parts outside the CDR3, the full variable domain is DTGVSQNPRHKITKRGQNVTFRCDPISEHNRLYWYRQTLGQGPEFLTYFQNEAQLEKSRLLSDRFSAERPKGSFSTLEIQRTEQGDSAMYLCASSLERVSTYEQYFGPGTRLTVT.